This is a list of T cell receptor beta chains from one sample in a study of T cells in Graves' hyperthyroidism and ophthalmopathy. TCRdb fed the multiplex PCR reads into MiXCR, producing one record per CDR3 protein. The sample carries some 570,000 distinct CDR3 sequences, 17% recorded once. The sample comprised blood. The source is a woman between 18 and 29 years old with Graves' ophthalmopathy. CDR3s include the opening cysteine and the closing phenylalanine or tryptophan. The order of the fields is V gene, clone size, D gene, J gene, CDR3 DNA, CDR3 protein. The D gene is left open where the match is weak. Rows give clone size only sometimes, using once, few, many, or a class for an expanded clone.

TRBV5-1	few	TRBD2	TRBJ2-2	TGCGCCAGCAGCCCCACTCTTAGCGGGGGGGCCGACACCGGGGAGCTGTTTTTT	CASSPTLSGGADTGELFF
TRBV20-1	many	NA	TRBJ2-7	TGCAGTGCTAGAAGACTGGCAGGGTTACCCTACGAGCAGTACTTC	CSARRLAGLPYEQYF
TRBV13	few	NA	TRBJ2-5	TGTGCCAGCAGCTTGGCCTTATTCGGGGTGGAGAAGACCCAGTACTTC	CASSLALFGVEKTQYF
TRBV18	few	NA	TRBJ2-3	TGTGCCAGCTCACCTCGGGCAGGTTCCTCTAGCACAGATACGCAGTATTTT	CASSPRAGSSSTDTQYF
TRBV11-2	few	TRBD2	TRBJ2-1	TGTGCCAGCAGCTTAGCGGTCCTAGCGGGGGGGGACGATTTCTTC	CASSLAVLAGGDDFF
TRBV20-1	few	TRBD2	TRBJ2-7	TGCAGTGCTTCTCCGGGGGGCTCCTACGAGCAGTACTTC	CSASPGGSYEQYF
TRBV28	many	TRBD1	TRBJ1-2	TGTGCCAGCAGTCGGGACAGGGACGGCTACACCTTC	CASSRDRDGYTF
TRBV20-1	NA	NA	TRBJ2-5	TGCAGTGCTAGTAGAAGGGGGGAGACCCAGTACTTC	CSASRRGETQYF
TRBV7-9	once	TRBD1	TRBJ1-1	TGTGCCAGCAGCCCTGACAGGGGCCCACTGAACACTGAAGCTTTCTTT	CASSPDRGPLNTEAFF
TRBV20-1	many	NA	TRBJ2-5	TGCAGTGCCGCCCAAGAGACCCAGTACTTC	CSAAQETQYF
TRBV6-2/TRBV6-3	many	TRBD1	TRBJ2-7	TGTGCCAGCAGTCTGAGGGGGGACAGGGGCTACGAGCAGTACTTC	CASSLRGDRGYEQYF
TRBV10-3	few	TRBD2	TRBJ2-3	TGTGCCACCTTCCTGACTAGCGGGGGTAGCACAGATACGCAGTATTTT	CATFLTSGGSTDTQYF
TRBV28	few	TRBD1	TRBJ2-7	TGTGCCAGCAGTTTGGGTATTACAGGGGGCTACGAGCAGTACTTC	CASSLGITGGYEQYF
TRBV24-1	few	NA	TRBJ1-2	TGTGCCACCAGTGTATTACAGTTCTTCTATGGCTACACCTTC	CATSVLQFFYGYTF
TRBV9	NA	NA	TRBJ1-1	TGTGCCAGCAGCGTAGAACAGACGAACACTGAAGCTTTCTTT	CASSVEQTNTEAFF
TRBV28	many	NA	TRBJ2-1	TGTGCCAGCAGAGGGACGACAGCCTACAATGAGCAGTTCTTC	CASRGTTAYNEQFF
TRBV27	many	NA	TRBJ2-1	TGTGCCAGCAGTTACGACAGTATCAATGAGCAGTTCTTC	CASSYDSINEQFF
TRBV27	many	NA	TRBJ2-7	TGTGCCAGCAGTTTCGGCCAGGGAAATGGGGAGCAGTACTTC	CASSFGQGNGEQYF
TRBV14	few	NA	TRBJ1-1	TGTGCCAGTAATACAGGGTGGAACACTGAAGCTTTCTTT	CASNTGWNTEAFF
TRBV30	NA	NA	TRBJ1-3	TGTGCCTGGAGTGTAAAAACACCCTCTGGAAACACCATATATTTT	CAWSVKTPSGNTIYF
TRBV11-2	many	NA	TRBJ2-6	TGTGCCAGCAGCTTAGGTCGGATAGCTGGGGCCAACGTCCTGACTTTC	CASSLGRIAGANVLTF
TRBV20-1	many	NA	TRBJ1-1	TGCAGTGCTAGTCCCACTGAAGCTTTCTTT	CSASPTEAFF
TRBV19	few	NA	TRBJ1-2	TGTGCCAGTAGTATAGTGGCGGGAGTGGACTATGGCTACACCTTC	CASSIVAGVDYGYTF
TRBV12-3/TRBV12-4	many	TRBD2	TRBJ2-7	TGTGCCAGCAGTGAAACTAGCGGTAGCCTCTACGAGCAGTACTTC	CASSETSGSLYEQYF
TRBV20-1	NA	TRBD1	TRBJ1-5	TGCAGTGCTAGAGAGACTGACAGGGGTTATCAGCCCCAGCATTTT	CSARETDRGYQPQHF
TRBV30	few	NA	TRBJ1-2	TGTGCCTGGGGAGGGATGTATGGCTACACCTTC	CAWGGMYGYTF
TRBV5-1	many	NA	TRBJ2-7	TGCGCCAGCAGGACGGATCTCTCCTACGAGCAGTACTTC	CASRTDLSYEQYF
TRBV9	NA	TRBD1	TRBJ2-1	TGTGCCAGCAGCACATCGACAGGGGCCACCTACAATGAGCAGTTCTTC	CASSTSTGATYNEQFF
TRBV11-2	many	TRBD2	TRBJ2-1	TGTGCCAGCAGCCAAAGACCCACTAGCGGGAGGTTCTACAATGAGCAGTTCTTC	CASSQRPTSGRFYNEQFF
TRBV9	few	NA	TRBJ1-5	TGTGCCAGCAGCGTAGAGAGTGATCAGCCCCAGCATTTT	CASSVESDQPQHF
TRBV2	NA	NA	TRBJ2-5	TGTGCCAGCAGTGGCGAACGGACTTTTCAAGAGACCCAGTACTTC	CASSGERTFQETQYF
TRBV5-1	many	TRBD2	TRBJ2-1	TGCGCCAGCAGCTCTCGACTAGCGAATGAGCAGTTCTTC	CASSSRLANEQFF
TRBV7-9	few	NA	TRBJ2-2	TGTGCCAGCAGCTTAGGCGGGCAGAAGAACACCGGGGAGCTGTTTTTT	CASSLGGQKNTGELFF
TRBV27	few	TRBD1	TRBJ2-1	TGTGCCAGCAGCCTGGACAGGGGGCCGGGCAATGAGCAGTTCTTC	CASSLDRGPGNEQFF
TRBV5-5	few	TRBD2	TRBJ2-5	TGTGCCAGCAGCTTGAATCTAGCGGGAGGGCAAGAGACCCAGTACTTC	CASSLNLAGGQETQYF
TRBV29-1	few	NA	TRBJ2-7	TGCAGCGTTGTCTATCCCCTTAGCTACGAGCAGTACTTC	CSVVYPLSYEQYF
TRBV5-4	few	NA	TRBJ2-7	TGTGCCAGCAGCACCAGGGGTTTGAGCTACGAGCAGTACTTC	CASSTRGLSYEQYF
TRBV6-1	many	NA	TRBJ2-1	TGTGCCAGCAGTGACGGTGTGGGGGCCTACAATGAGCAGTTCTTC	CASSDGVGAYNEQFF
TRBV7-2	many	TRBD2	TRBJ2-7	TGTGCCAGCAGCTTAGACCAGCGGGGGATTAGCGAGCAGTACTTC	CASSLDQRGISEQYF
TRBV6-5	many	TRBD2	TRBJ2-2	TGTGCCAGCAGTTACTCGACGGGAGGTGTAGCCGGGGAGCTGTTTTTT	CASSYSTGGVAGELFF
TRBV10-2	few	TRBD2	TRBJ2-5	TGCGCCAGCAGCCTGAGCGGGGGGGCAGGAGAGACCCAGTACTTC	CASSLSGGAGETQYF
TRBV9	once	NA	TRBJ2-1	TGTGCCAGCAGCCCCCGCGGGGGCAACTACAATGAGCAGTTCTTC	CASSPRGGNYNEQFF
TRBV6-1	many	NA	TRBJ1-1	TGTGCCAGCAGTGAATCTCACAGCATGAACACTGAAGCTTTCTTT	CASSESHSMNTEAFF
TRBV19	few	NA	TRBJ1-1	TGTGCCAGTAGTATCTCTAAAATGAACACTGAAGCTTTCTTT	CASSISKMNTEAFF
TRBV9	few	NA	TRBJ2-5	TGTGCCAGCAGCGTCGGGGTAATCGAGACCCAGTACTTC	CASSVGVIETQYF
TRBV4-1	NA	TRBD1	TRBJ2-7	TGCGCCAGCAGCCAAGAACCGGGACAGGGGGCTGGGGAGCAGTACTTC	CASSQEPGQGAGEQYF
TRBV5-4	few	TRBD1	TRBJ1-2	TGTGCCAGCAGCGCGGACAGGGTTGTAGCGGGCTACACCTTC	CASSADRVVAGYTF
TRBV4-1	few	NA	TRBJ2-1	TGCGCCAGCAGCCAAGGTGTTGTTACCAATGAGCAGTTCTTC	CASSQGVVTNEQFF
TRBV7-4	NA	NA	TRBJ1-2	TGTGCCAGCGGCCCCCCGCCCGGAGGCTACACCTTC	CASGPPPGGYTF
TRBV4-1	NA	TRBD2	TRBJ2-1	TGCGCCAGCAGCCAGGACCCCTTACTAGCGGGAGGCCACAATGAGCAGTTCTTC	CASSQDPLLAGGHNEQFF
TRBV6-1	NA	TRBD1	TRBJ2-2	TGTGCCAGCAGGCCGACAGGGGGGACCGGGGAGCTGTTTTTT	CASRPTGGTGELFF